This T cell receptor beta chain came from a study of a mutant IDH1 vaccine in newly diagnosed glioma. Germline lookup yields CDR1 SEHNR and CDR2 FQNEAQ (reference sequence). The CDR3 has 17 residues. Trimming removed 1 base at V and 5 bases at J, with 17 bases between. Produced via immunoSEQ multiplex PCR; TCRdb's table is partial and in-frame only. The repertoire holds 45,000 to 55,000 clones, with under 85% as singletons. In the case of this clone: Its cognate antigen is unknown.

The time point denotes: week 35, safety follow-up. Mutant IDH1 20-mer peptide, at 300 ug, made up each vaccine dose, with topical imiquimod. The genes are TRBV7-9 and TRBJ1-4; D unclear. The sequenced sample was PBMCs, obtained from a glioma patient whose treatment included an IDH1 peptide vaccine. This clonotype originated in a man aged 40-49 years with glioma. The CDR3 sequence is CASSLVTGVYGNEKLFF. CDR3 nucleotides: TGTGCCAGCAGCTTAGTCACTGGGGTATACGGGAATGAAAAACTGTTTTTT.